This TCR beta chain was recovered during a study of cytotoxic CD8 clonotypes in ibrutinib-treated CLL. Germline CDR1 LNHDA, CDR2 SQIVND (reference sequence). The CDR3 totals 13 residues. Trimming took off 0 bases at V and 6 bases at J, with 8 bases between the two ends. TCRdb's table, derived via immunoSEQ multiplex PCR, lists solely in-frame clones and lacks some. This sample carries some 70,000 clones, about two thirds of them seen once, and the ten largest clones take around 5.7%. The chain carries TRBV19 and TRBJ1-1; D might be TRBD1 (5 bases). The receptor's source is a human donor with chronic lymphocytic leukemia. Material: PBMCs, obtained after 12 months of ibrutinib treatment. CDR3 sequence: CASSIEWGPEAFF. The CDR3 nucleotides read TGTGCCAGTAGTATAGAATGGGGCCCTGAAGCTTTCTTT.